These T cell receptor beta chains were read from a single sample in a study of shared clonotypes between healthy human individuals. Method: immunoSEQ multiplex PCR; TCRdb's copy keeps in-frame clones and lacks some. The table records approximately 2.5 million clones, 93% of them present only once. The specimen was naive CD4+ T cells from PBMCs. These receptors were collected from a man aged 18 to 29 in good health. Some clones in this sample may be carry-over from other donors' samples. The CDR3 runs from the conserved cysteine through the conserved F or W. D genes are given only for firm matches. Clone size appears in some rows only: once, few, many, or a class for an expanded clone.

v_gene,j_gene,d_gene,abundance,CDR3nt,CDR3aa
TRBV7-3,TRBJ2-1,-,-,TGTGCCAGCAGCTCACTTCAGGGGCGGGATGAGCAGTTCTTC,CASSSLQGRDEQFF
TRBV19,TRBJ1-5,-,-,TGTGCCAGTAGTATAGCCACAGCCAAGCAGCCCCAGCATTTT,CASSIATAKQPQHF
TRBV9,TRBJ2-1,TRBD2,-,TGTGCCAGCAGCGTAGAGGGACTAGCGGGAGTGAATGAGCAGTTCTTC,CASSVEGLAGVNEQFF
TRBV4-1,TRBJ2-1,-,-,TGCGCCAGCAGCCAAGAAGCGGCTGCCTACAATGAGCAGTTCTTC,CASSQEAAAYNEQFF
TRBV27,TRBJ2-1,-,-,TGTGCCAGCAGTGGCAGGACTGGCTACAATGAGCAGTTCTTC,CASSGRTGYNEQFF
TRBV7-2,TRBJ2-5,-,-,TGTGCCAGCACCCTCCCTAGCGTTAAAGAGACCCAGTACTTC,CASTLPSVKETQYF
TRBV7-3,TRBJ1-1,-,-,TGTGCCAGCAGCCCGGGGGGCCCATCTTTCACTGAAGCTTTCTTT,CASSPGGPSFTEAFF
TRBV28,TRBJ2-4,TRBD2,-,TGTGCCAGCAGTTCCTATGGGCGGGAGGAGGCCAAAAACATTCAGTACTTC,CASSSYGREEAKNIQYF
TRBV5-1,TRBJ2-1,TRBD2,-,TGCGCCAGCAGCCTGAGCGGGAGCTCCTACAATGAGCAGTTCTTC,CASSLSGSSYNEQFF
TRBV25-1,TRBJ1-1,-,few,TGTGCCAGCAGGGGAGCATGGGACACTGAAGCTTTCTTT,CASRGAWDTEAFF
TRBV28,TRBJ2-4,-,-,TGTGCCAGCAGTTTATCTGGGGCGGGAGCCAAAAACATTCAGTACTTC,CASSLSGAGAKNIQYF
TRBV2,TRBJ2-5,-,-,TGTGCCAGCAGTGAAATACGTCTAGGGCAAGAGGTCGAGCAAGAGACCCAGTACTTC,CASSEIRLGQEVEQETQYF
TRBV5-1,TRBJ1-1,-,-,TGCGCCAGCAGCGTCACCGGGACAACGAACACTGAAGCTTTCTTT,CASSVTGTTNTEAFF
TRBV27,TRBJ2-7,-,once,TGTGCCAGCACCCGAACCTTGGCCGCGGGATTGTTGCAGTACTTC,CASTRTLAAGLLQYF
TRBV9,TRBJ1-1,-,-,TGTGCCAGCAGCGTAGAGCTTGCGTCCACTGAAGCTTTCTTT,CASSVELASTEAFF
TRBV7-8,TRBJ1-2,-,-,TGTGCCAGCAGCTTAACAGGGACGGGTGGCTACACCTTC,CASSLTGTGGYTF